Described below is a single T cell receptor beta chain sequence and its context. The antigen remains unidentified. CDR3 length: 14 amino acids. The germline CDR1 and CDR2 sequences are LGHNA and YSLEER. Deletions cut 4 bases from V and 10 bases from J, with 19 bases between. The data originate from a study of T cells in Graves' hyperthyroidism and ophthalmopathy. Reasons for excluding patients were uncontrolled infection, other autoimmune disease, pregnancy or lactation. On the basis of clinical symptoms, serum thyroxine and TRAb, thyroid ultrasound and orbital computed tomography, diagnoses were made. General study results and limits: Appearing also in blood were most of the thyroid clonotypes expanded above 0.001. Before onset, ophthalmopathy was predicted by the model a median about six months earlier.

Amplification targeted TCR beta CDR3 regions from RNA transcripts. The study used the HTBI primer set for a first-round RT-PCR of the TCR CDR3. TCRdb passed the multiplex PCR reads through MiXCR, listing each CDR3 protein once. Here the sample spans approximately 570,000 distinct CDR3 sequences, about 20% being singletons. Sequenced sample: blood. The chain joins TRBV4-3 to TRBJ1-2; D not certain. The receptor's source is a man aged 40-50 years with Graves' ophthalmopathy. CDR3 sequence reads: CASSPGRFLKDYTF. The CDR3 DNA reads as TGCGCCAGCAGCCCGGGGAGGTTCCTCAAAGACTACACCTTC.